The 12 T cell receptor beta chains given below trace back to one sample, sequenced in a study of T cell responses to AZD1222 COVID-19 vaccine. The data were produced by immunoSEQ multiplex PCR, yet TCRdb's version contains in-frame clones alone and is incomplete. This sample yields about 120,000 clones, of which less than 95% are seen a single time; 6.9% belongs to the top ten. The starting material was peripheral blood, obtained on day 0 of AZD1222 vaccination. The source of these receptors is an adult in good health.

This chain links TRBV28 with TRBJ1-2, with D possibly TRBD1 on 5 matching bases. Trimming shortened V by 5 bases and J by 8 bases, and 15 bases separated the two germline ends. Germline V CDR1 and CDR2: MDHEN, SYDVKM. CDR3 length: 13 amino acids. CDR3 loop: CASSPFGGSGYTF. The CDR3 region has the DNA TGTGCCAGCAGTCCATTTGGGGGGAGCGGCTACACCTTC.

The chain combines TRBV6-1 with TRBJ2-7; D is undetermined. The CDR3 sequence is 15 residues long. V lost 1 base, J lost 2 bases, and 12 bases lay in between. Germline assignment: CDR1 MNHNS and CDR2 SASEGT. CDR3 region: CASSEEVLPTYEQYF. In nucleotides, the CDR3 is TGTGCCAGCAGTGAAGAGGTTCTACCAACCTACGAGCAGTACTTC.

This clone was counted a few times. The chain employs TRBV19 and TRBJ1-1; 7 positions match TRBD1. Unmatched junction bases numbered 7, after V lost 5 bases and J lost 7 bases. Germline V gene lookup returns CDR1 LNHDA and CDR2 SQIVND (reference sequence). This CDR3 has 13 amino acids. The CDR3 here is CASSFDREDEAFF. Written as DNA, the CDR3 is TGTGCCAGTAGTTTCGACAGGGAAGATGAAGCTTTCTTT.

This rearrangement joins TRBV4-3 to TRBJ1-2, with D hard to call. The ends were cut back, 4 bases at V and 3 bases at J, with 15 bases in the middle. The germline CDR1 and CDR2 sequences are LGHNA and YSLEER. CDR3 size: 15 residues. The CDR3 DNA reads TGCGCCAGCAGCCCGGTGGGAGCCGACTACTATGGCTACACCTTC. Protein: CASSPVGADYYGYTF.

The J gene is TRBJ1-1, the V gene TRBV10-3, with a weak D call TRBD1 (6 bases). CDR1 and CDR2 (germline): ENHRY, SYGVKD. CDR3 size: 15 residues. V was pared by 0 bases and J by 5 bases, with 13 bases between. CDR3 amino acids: CAISESLGGGTEAFF. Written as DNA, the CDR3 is TGTGCCATCAGTGAGTCACTAGGGGGTGGGACTGAAGCTTTCTTT.

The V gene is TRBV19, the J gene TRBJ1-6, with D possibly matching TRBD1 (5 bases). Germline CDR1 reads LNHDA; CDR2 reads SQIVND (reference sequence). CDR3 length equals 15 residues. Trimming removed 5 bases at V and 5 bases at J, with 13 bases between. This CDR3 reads CASSGGGTNNSPLHF. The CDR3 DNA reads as TGTGCCAGTAGTGGGGGAGGGACCAATAATTCACCCCTCCACTTT.

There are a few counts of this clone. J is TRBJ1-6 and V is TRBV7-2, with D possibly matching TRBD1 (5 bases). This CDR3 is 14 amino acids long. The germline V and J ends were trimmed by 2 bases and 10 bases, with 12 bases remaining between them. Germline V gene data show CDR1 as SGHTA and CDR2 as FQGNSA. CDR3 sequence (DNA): TGTGCCAGCAGCTTAACGGCAGGGCGCTCACCCCTCCACTTT. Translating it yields CASSLTAGRSPLHF.

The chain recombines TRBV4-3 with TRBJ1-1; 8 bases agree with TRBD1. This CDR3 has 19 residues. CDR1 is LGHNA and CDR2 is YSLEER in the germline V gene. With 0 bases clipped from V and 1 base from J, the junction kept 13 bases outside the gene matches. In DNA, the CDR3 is TGCGCCAGCAGCCAAGATTTCGGGACAGGTCCTCAATCGAACACTGAAGCTTTCTTT. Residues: CASSQDFGTGPQSNTEAFF.

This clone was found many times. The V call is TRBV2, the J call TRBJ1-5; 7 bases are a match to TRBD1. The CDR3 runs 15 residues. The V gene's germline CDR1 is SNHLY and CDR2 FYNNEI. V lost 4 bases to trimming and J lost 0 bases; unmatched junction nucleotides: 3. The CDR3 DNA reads TGTGCCAGCAGTGGGGGACAGTCTAGCAATCAGCCCCAGCATTTT. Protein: CASSGGQSSNQPQHF.

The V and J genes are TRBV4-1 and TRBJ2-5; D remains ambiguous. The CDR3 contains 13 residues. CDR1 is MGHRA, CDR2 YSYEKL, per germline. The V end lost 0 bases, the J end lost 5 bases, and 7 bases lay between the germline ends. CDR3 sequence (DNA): TGCGCCAGCAGCCAAGATCGTCGGGAGACCCAGTACTTC. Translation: CASSQDRRETQYF.

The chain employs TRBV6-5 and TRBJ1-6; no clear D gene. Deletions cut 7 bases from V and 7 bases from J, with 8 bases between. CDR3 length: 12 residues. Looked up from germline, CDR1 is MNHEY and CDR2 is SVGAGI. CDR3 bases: TGTGCCAGCACCCACAGCAATTCACCCCTCCACTTT. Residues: CASTHSNSPLHF.

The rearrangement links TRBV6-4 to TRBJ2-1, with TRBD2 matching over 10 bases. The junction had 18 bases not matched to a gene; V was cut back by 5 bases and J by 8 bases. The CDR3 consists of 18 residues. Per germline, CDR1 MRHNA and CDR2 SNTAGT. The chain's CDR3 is CASSTIWGSGGAVDEQFF. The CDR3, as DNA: TGTGCCAGCAGTACTATCTGGGGCAGCGGGGGGGCGGTGGATGAGCAGTTCTTC.